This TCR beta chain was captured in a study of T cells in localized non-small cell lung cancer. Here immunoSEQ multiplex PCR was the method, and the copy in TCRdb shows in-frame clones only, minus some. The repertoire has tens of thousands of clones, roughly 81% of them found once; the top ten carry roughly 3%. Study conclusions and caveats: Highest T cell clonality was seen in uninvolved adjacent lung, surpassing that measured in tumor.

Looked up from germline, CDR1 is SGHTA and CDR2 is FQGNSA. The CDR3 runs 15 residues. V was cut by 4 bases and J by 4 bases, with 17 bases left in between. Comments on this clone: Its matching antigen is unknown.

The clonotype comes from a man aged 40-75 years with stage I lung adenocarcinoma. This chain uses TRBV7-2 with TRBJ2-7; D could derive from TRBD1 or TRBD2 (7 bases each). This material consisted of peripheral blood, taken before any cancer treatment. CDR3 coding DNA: TGTGCCAGCAGCTGGAGACAGGGAGGGTCTTACGAGCAGTACTTC. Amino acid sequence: CASSWRQGGSYEQYF.